These T cell receptor beta chains were read from a single sample in a study of cytomegalovirus exposure and HLA in healthy donors. TCRdb keeps only in-frame clones here, not all; method: immunoSEQ multiplex PCR. The sample has approximately 110,000 clones, roughly 79% seen once; the top ten hold 1% to 1.5%. Sequenced: PBMCs. These receptors were obtained from a man between 35 and 55 years old in good health and CMV-seronegative. Each CDR3 is given with its conserved first and last residue. Each record gives: V gene, J gene, CDR3 protein.

v_gene: TRBV11-2; j_gene: TRBJ1-5; CDR3aa: CASSLAAGLGQPQHF
v_gene: TRBV7-9; j_gene: TRBJ2-7; CDR3aa: CASSIDKGKTYEQYF
v_gene: TRBV7-9; j_gene: TRBJ2-1; CDR3aa: CASSLPRRVDEQFF
v_gene: TRBV6-1; j_gene: TRBJ1-4; CDR3aa: CASSKPWTDNEKLFF
v_gene: TRBV2; j_gene: TRBJ1-4; CDR3aa: CASSEQGRNEKLFF
v_gene: TRBV6-4; j_gene: TRBJ2-1; CDR3aa: CASSAQGQRPNEQFF
v_gene: TRBV6-5; j_gene: TRBJ1-1; CDR3aa: CASSWGGLPEAFF
v_gene: TRBV6-7; j_gene: TRBJ2-7; CDR3aa: CASSYFYRDRPYEQYF
v_gene: TRBV5-1; j_gene: TRBJ1-1; CDR3aa: CASSLWQNTEAFF
v_gene: TRBV4-2; j_gene: TRBJ2-7; CDR3aa: CASSQEAGLAGTEAYEQYF
v_gene: TRBV11-3; j_gene: TRBJ2-1; CDR3aa: CASSLGGTSGGKEQFF
v_gene: TRBV5-6; j_gene: TRBJ2-7; CDR3aa: CASSLLVALGGEQYF
v_gene: TRBV7-2; j_gene: TRBJ2-1; CDR3aa: CASSLVFSGSYNEQFF
v_gene: TRBV30; j_gene: TRBJ1-2; CDR3aa: CAWSRPGQGSGYTF
v_gene: TRBV27; j_gene: TRBJ1-4; CDR3aa: CASSYDRTGTNEKLFF
v_gene: TRBV6-5; j_gene: TRBJ2-7; CDR3aa: CASSSTDRGGYEQYF
v_gene: TRBV6-5; j_gene: TRBJ2-5; CDR3aa: CASKPQGAETQYF
v_gene: TRBV13; j_gene: -; CDR3aa: CASTWLGGAHEQYF
v_gene: TRBV2; j_gene: TRBJ1-5; CDR3aa: CARGDSNNQPQHF
v_gene: TRBV14; j_gene: TRBJ2-1; CDR3aa: CASSQDRVVNEQFF
v_gene: TRBV27; j_gene: TRBJ2-7; CDR3aa: CASSLSGGLPTYEQYF
v_gene: TRBV4-1; j_gene: TRBJ2-1; CDR3aa: CASSPSRTGNNEQFF
v_gene: TRBV5-8; j_gene: TRBJ2-3; CDR3aa: CASTPGRGVMLNTQYF
v_gene: TRBV30; j_gene: TRBJ1-5; CDR3aa: CAWTSRGQGHQPQHF
v_gene: TRBV4-1; j_gene: TRBJ2-1; CDR3aa: CASRTLPLRLAGRSSYNEQFF
v_gene: TRBV19; j_gene: TRBJ2-7; CDR3aa: CASSIGQGGAYEQYF
v_gene: TRBV11-3; j_gene: TRBJ2-7; CDR3aa: CASSSSGQEQYF
v_gene: TRBV9; j_gene: TRBJ2-5; CDR3aa: CASSVDGVAETQYF
v_gene: TRBV19; j_gene: TRBJ1-5; CDR3aa: CASKAGNQPQHF
v_gene: TRBV9; j_gene: TRBJ2-1; CDR3aa: CASSVGRGLSNEQFF
v_gene: TRBV6-5; j_gene: TRBJ2-2; CDR3aa: CASSYWLGGTGELFF
v_gene: TRBV30; j_gene: TRBJ1-4; CDR3aa: CASRVGAGVMGLHFSPNEKLFF
v_gene: TRBV2; j_gene: TRBJ2-5; CDR3aa: CASIAGTSGQETQYF
v_gene: TRBV12-2; j_gene: TRBJ1-2; CDR3aa: CASRPPRRAELTPNYGYTF
v_gene: TRBV27; j_gene: TRBJ2-7; CDR3aa: CASSIGSRRGSYEQYF
v_gene: TRBV6-5; j_gene: TRBJ1-3; CDR3aa: CASSYSSGSGNTIYF
v_gene: TRBV27; j_gene: TRBJ2-7; CDR3aa: CASSFILSSYEQYF
v_gene: TRBV7-2; j_gene: TRBJ2-5; CDR3aa: CASSNNGAGVRETQYF
v_gene: TRBV5-8; j_gene: TRBJ1-1; CDR3aa: CASSLTGATEAFF
v_gene: TRBV5-8; j_gene: TRBJ2-7; CDR3aa: CASSSTSGNRYEQYF
v_gene: TRBV19; j_gene: TRBJ2-7; CDR3aa: CASSIGAGTGVYEQYF
v_gene: TRBV5-6; j_gene: TRBJ2-7; CDR3aa: CASSLAGRGYEQYF
v_gene: TRBV5-8; j_gene: TRBJ1-2; CDR3aa: CASSPRTGNYGYTF
v_gene: TRBV4-2; j_gene: TRBJ2-2; CDR3aa: CASSQEYLARNTGELFF
v_gene: TRBV5-1; j_gene: TRBJ1-1; CDR3aa: CASSLGGAGSNTEAFF
v_gene: TRBV4-2; j_gene: TRBJ2-7; CDR3aa: CASSQDIETDRAHLYEQYF
v_gene: TRBV20-1; j_gene: TRBJ2-5; CDR3aa: CSATREETQYF
v_gene: TRBV13; j_gene: TRBJ2-1; CDR3aa: CASSLGLRGLALDNEQFF
v_gene: TRBV10-2; j_gene: TRBJ2-1; CDR3aa: CASRRQGANNEQFF